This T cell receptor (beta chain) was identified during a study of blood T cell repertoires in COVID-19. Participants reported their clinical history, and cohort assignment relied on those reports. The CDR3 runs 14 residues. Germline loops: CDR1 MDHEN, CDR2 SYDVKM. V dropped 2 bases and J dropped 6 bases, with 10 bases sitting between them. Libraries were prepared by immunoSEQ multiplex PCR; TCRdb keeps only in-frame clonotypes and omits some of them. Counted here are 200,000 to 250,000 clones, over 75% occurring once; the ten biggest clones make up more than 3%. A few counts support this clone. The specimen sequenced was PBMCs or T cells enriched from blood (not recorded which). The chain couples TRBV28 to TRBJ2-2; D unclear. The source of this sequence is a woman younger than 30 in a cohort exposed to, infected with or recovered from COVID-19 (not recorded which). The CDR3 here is CASSLPQIPGELFF. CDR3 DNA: TGTGCCAGCAGTTTACCTCAGATCCCCGGGGAGCTGTTTTTT.